Following are 32 T cell receptor beta chains from one sample sequenced in a study of OX40 agonist ivuxolimab in advanced cancers. The repertoire was sequenced with immunoSEQ multiplex PCR; TCRdb's copy has only in-frame clones and lacks some. Among under 55,000 clones listed, about 93% were seen once. Material: CD4+ or CD8+ T cells sorted from blood, obtained in a trial of the OX40 agonist ivuxolimab. The receptors were sampled from an adult with an advanced solid tumor such as melanoma, head and neck, liver or kidney cancer.

The chain employs TRBV7-8 and TRBJ2-1; D unresolved. The CDR3 is 13 amino acids. Looked up from germline, CDR1 is SGHVS and CDR2 is FQNEAQ. V was shortened by 6 bases and J by 8 bases, with 14 bases between the two germline ends. The CDR3 DNA reads as TGTGCCAGCAGATCCCACTTAGCCCATGAGCAGTTCTTC. Its translation is CASRSHLAHEQFF.

The J gene is TRBJ2-2, the V gene TRBV28, with D maybe TRBD1 (6 bases). V dropped 1 base and J dropped 5 bases, with 17 bases sitting between them. Per the germline V gene, CDR1 is MDHEN and CDR2 is SYDVKM. The CDR3 consists of 17 residues. The CDR3 nucleotides read TGTGCCAGCAGTTTATACAGGGAAGGCAGTCGGACCGGGGAGCTGTTTTTT. Its translation is CASSLYREGSRTGELFF.

The V gene is TRBV29-1, the J gene TRBJ1-1; perhaps TRBD1 as D (5 bases). V lost 3 bases and J lost 4, with 9 bases in between. Germline CDR1 is SQVTM and CDR2 is ANQGSEA. CDR3 length: 12 amino acids. CDR3 nucleotides: TGCAGCGTTGATTCGGGGGGCACTGAAGCTTTCTTT. This translates into CSVDSGGTEAFF.

The chain combines TRBV14 with TRBJ2-1, with D perhaps TRBD2 (6 bases). Germline loops: CDR1 SGHDN, CDR2 FVKESK. The germline V and J ends were trimmed by 1 base and 7 bases, with 14 bases remaining between them. CDR3 length: 15 residues. This CDR3 is CASSQGVTSWNEQFF. CDR3 DNA: TGTGCCAGCAGCCAAGGGGTGACTAGTTGGAATGAGCAGTTCTTC.

This chain links TRBV5-1 with TRBJ2-7; perhaps TRBD1 as D (5 bases). Trimming left V 4 bases short and J 3 bases short, with 17 bases between. This CDR3 contains 15 residues. Germline V gene sequence: CDR1 SGHRS, CDR2 YFSETQ. The CDR3 here is CASSPRDSFRYEQYF. The CDR3 coding sequence is TGCGCCAGCAGCCCCCGAGACAGCTTTCGCTACGAGCAGTACTTC.

This clone appeared once. The chain has TRBV10-3 and TRBJ1-6; weak D call: TRBD1 (5 bases). The CDR3 has 14 residues. V was pared by 4 bases and J by 8 bases, with 12 bases between. Germline CDR1 is ENHRY and CDR2 is SYGVKD. The CDR3 sequence is CAISGDPGDSPLHF. Written as DNA, the CDR3 is TGTGCCATCAGTGGGGACCCTGGGGATTCACCCCTCCACTTT.

This clone was seen a single time. V usage is TRBV13 and J usage is TRBJ2-1, with TRBD2 matching 8 bases. J gave up 4 bases and V 8 bases, and 10 bases lay outside the gene matches. Per germline, CDR1 PRHDT and CDR2 FYEKMQ (reference sequence). There are 15 residues in the CDR3. The CDR3 sequence is CASQGAGESYNEQFF. The CDR3, as DNA: TGTGCCAGCCAGGGAGCGGGAGAATCTTACAATGAGCAGTTCTTC.

The chain employs TRBV11-2 and TRBJ2-7; 7 positions match TRBD2. CDR1 is SGHAT and CDR2 is FQNNGV in the germline V gene. This CDR3 is 13 amino acids long. J gave up 4 bases and V 3 bases, and 3 bases lay outside the gene matches. The chain's CDR3 is CASSFGGSYEQYF. DNA for the CDR3: TGTGCCAGCAGCTTCGGGGGGTCTTACGAGCAGTACTTC.

This sequence joins TRBV14 and TRBJ2-7; no clear D. CDR3 size: 14 residues. Germline V gene sequence: CDR1 SGHDN, CDR2 FVKESK. Trimming shortened V by 4 bases and J by 2 bases, and 12 bases separated the two germline ends. CDR3 in amino acids: CASSPVASAYEQYF. CDR3 coding DNA: TGTGCCAGCAGCCCCGTGGCTTCAGCCTACGAGCAGTACTTC. The variable domain in full, with the rest retrieved from reference TRBV14 and TRBJ2-7, is EAGVTQFPSHSVIEKGQTVTLRCDPISGHDNLYWYRRVMGKEIKFLLHFVKESKQDESGMPNNRFLAERTGGTYSTLKVQPAELEDSGVYFCASSPVASAYEQYFGPGTRLTVT.

V and J are TRBV4-3 and TRBJ2-3, with unresolved D. The V gene's germline CDR1 is LGHNA and CDR2 YSLEER. The CDR3 sequence is 15 residues long. V lost 1 base to trimming and J lost 6 bases, with 14 bases between them. CDR3 sequence (DNA): TGCGCCAGCAGCCAAGTGGAAGGGCCTCGGGATACGCAGTATTTT. Encoded protein: CASSQVEGPRDTQYF.

The rearrangement links TRBV6-1 to TRBJ2-2, with 8 bases matching TRBD2. The V gene's germline CDR1 is MNHNS and CDR2 SASEGT. The CDR3 extends over 16 amino acids. V dropped 2 bases and J dropped 1; count of bases not matched to a gene: 3. CDR3 region: CASSERTSRNTGELFF. DNA of the CDR3: TGTGCCAGCAGTGAAAGGACTAGCAGGAACACCGGGGAGCTGTTTTTT.

The chain couples TRBV6-5 to TRBJ2-7; TRBD1 matches at 9 bases. The junction had 6 bases not matched to a gene; V was cut back by 6 bases and J by 3 bases. This CDR3 region has 14 residues. The germline CDR1 and CDR2 sequences are MNHEY and SVGAGI. CDR3 in DNA: TGTGCCAGCAGCTCCGGGACAGGGATCTACGAGCAGTACTTC. Translating it yields CASSSGTGIYEQYF.

This clone was seen a single time. V gene TRBV4-3 combines with J gene TRBJ2-2; 7 bases agree with TRBD2. This CDR3 region has 15 residues. J was trimmed by 6 bases and V by 1 base; bases with no gene match: 5. Germline-derived CDR1 and CDR2 are LGHNA and YSLEER. The CDR3 nucleotides are TGCGCCAGCAGCCAAGGTCGAGGGAGGGCCGGGGAGCTGTTTTTT. The encoded protein is CASSQGRGRAGELFF.

A remark on this clone: This sample also contains other DNA sequences that code for the same CDR3. V is TRBV9 and J is TRBJ2-1; TRBD2 aligns across 10 bases. V lost 0 bases to trimming and J lost 4 bases; unmatched junction nucleotides: 1. The V gene's germline CDR1 is SGDLS and CDR2 YYNGEE. This CDR3 contains 15 residues. The CDR3: CASSVGAGGYNEQFF. CDR3 nucleotides: TGTGCCAGCAGCGTAGGAGCGGGAGGGTACAATGAGCAGTTCTTC.

J is TRBJ1-2 and V is TRBV28, with D unclear. V was trimmed by 7 bases and J by 5 bases, leaving 20 bases between them. This CDR3 region has 15 residues. Per the germline V gene, CDR1 is MDHEN and CDR2 is SYDVKM. CDR3 sequence reads: CASTIRLHGDYGYTF. Written as DNA, the CDR3 is TGTGCCAGCACCATACGACTCCATGGGGATTATGGCTACACCTTC.

The chain joins TRBV19 to TRBJ2-1; D perhaps matches TRBD1 (6 bases). Germline values: CDR1 LNHDA, CDR2 SQIVND (reference sequence). V was clipped by 3 bases and J by 16 bases, with 19 bases between them. The CDR3 spans 13 residues. This CDR3 is CASSIGLTGKPFF. The DNA of the CDR3 is TGTGCCAGTAGTATCGGTCTAACAGGGAAACCCTTCTTC. The complete variable domain, with remaining parts taken from reference TRBV19 and TRBJ2-1, reads DGGITQSPKYLFRKEGQNVTLSCEQNLNHDAMYWYRQDPGQGLRLIYYSQIVNDFQKGDIAEGYSVSREKKESFPLTVTSAQKNPTAFYLCASSIGLTGKPFFGPGTRLTVL.

The V gene is TRBV5-4, the J gene TRBJ2-5; 7 positions match TRBD2. The length of the CDR3 is 14 residues. In germline, CDR1 is SGHNT, CDR2 YYREEE (reference sequence). The junction had 6 bases not matched to a gene; V was cut back by 2 bases and J by 5 bases. Here the CDR3 reads CASSLWEGRETQYF. The CDR3, as DNA: TGTGCCAGCAGCTTATGGGAGGGGCGGGAGACCCAGTACTTC. The variable domain in full, with the rest retrieved from reference TRBV5-4 and TRBJ2-5, is ETGVTQSPTHLIKTRGQQVTLRCSSQSGHNTVSWYQQALGQGPQFIFQYYREEENGRGNFPPRFSGLQFPNYSSELNVNALELDDSALYLCASSLWEGRETQYFGPGTRLLVL.

This chain uses TRBV6-6 with TRBJ1-1; 8 bases line up with TRBD1. The V segment lost 5 bases and the J segment 5 bases; nucleotides outside the gene matches: 4. The germline gives CDR1 MNHNY, CDR2 SVGAGI (reference sequence). CDR3 length: 13 residues. The CDR3 loop reads CASSHRGETEAFF. For the CDR3, the DNA is TGTGCCAGCAGTCACAGGGGGGAGACTGAAGCTTTCTTT.

V and J are TRBV19 and TRBJ2-3; D may be TRBD2 (5 bases). The V and J ends lost 6 bases and 4 bases respectively, with 14 bases between them. The V gene's germline CDR1 is LNHDA and CDR2 SQIVND (reference sequence). The CDR3 has 14 amino acids. The CDR3 DNA sequence: TGTGCCAGTAGCCAACGAGGGTATTCAGATACGCAGTATTTT. Amino acids: CASSQRGYSDTQYF.

This rearrangement joins TRBV29-1 to TRBJ1-2; no clear D gene. The V end lost 0 bases, the J end lost 3 bases, and 8 bases lay between the germline ends. The length of the CDR3 is 13 residues. Germline assignment: CDR1 SQVTM and CDR2 ANQGSEA. This CDR3 is CSVEDPTDYGYTF. In DNA, the CDR3 is TGCAGCGTTGAAGATCCAACAGACTATGGCTACACCTTC.

This clone was seen once. The chain recombines TRBV19 with TRBJ2-7, with 14 bases aligning to TRBD2. The CDR3 runs to 18 residues. The V and J ends lost 5 bases and 0 bases, in that order; junction bases with no gene match: 9. Germline CDR1 is LNHDA and CDR2 is SQIVND (reference sequence). For the CDR3, the DNA is TGTGCCAGTAGTCCGGGGACTAGCGGGAGCGGGTACTCCTACGAGCAGTACTTC. Amino acid sequence: CASSPGTSGSGYSYEQYF.

The rearrangement joins TRBV27 to TRBJ2-7; 11 bases map to TRBD2. This CDR3 contains 16 residues. Per the germline V gene, CDR1 is MNHEY and CDR2 is SMNVEV (reference sequence). V lost 3 bases, J lost 2 bases, and 6 bases stayed unmatched. CDR3: CASSLELAGAPYEQYF. The CDR3 coding sequence is TGTGCCAGCAGTTTGGAACTAGCGGGGGCCCCCTACGAGCAGTACTTC.

This chain joins TRBV15 and TRBJ2-5; 8 bases fit TRBD1. This CDR3 is 14 amino acids long. Looked up from germline, CDR1 is LNHNV and CDR2 is YYDKDF (reference sequence). With 3 bases clipped from V and 2 bases from J, the junction kept 2 bases outside the gene matches. CDR3 in DNA: TGTGCCACCAGCAGGGGACAGGAACAAGAGACCCAGTACTTC. Its translation: CATSRGQEQETQYF.

The chain carries TRBV9 and TRBJ1-1, with 10 bases fitting TRBD1. With V trimmed by 4 bases and J by 8 bases, 11 bases remained unmatched. The length of the CDR3 is 15 residues. Per germline, CDR1 SGDLS and CDR2 YYNGEE. CDR3 amino acids: CASSPTGGASGEAFF. Written as DNA, the CDR3 is TGTGCCAGCAGCCCGACAGGGGGCGCGAGTGGGGAAGCTTTCTTT.

The chain employs TRBV2 and TRBJ2-1; TRBD1 agrees at 9 bases. The length of the CDR3 is 15 residues. J was trimmed by 8 bases and V by 3 bases; bases with no gene match: 8. Germline CDR1 is SNHLY and CDR2 is FYNNEI. The CDR3 sequence is CASSESRDRVHEQFF. The CDR3 nucleotides read TGTGCCAGCAGTGAGTCCCGGGACAGGGTTCATGAGCAGTTCTTC.

The rearrangement uses TRBV19 and TRBJ2-7, with D possibly TRBD2 on 6 matching bases. Trimming left V 8 bases short and J 3 bases short, with 14 bases between. This CDR3 spans 13 amino acids. Germline V gene data show CDR1 as LNHDA and CDR2 as SQIVND (reference sequence). The DNA of the CDR3 is TGTGCCAGTTCGTGGGGGGAACGCTACGAGCAGTACTTC. Amino acids: CASSWGERYEQYF. The variable domain in full, completed from reference TRBV19 and TRBJ2-7, reads DGGITQSPKYLFRKEGQNVTLSCEQNLNHDAMYWYRQDPGQGLRLIYYSQIVNDFQKGDIAEGYSVSREKKESFPLTVTSAQKNPTAFYLCASSWGERYEQYFGPGTRLTVT.

This clone was seen only once. V usage is TRBV5-8 and J usage is TRBJ2-3; 10 nucleotides agree with TRBD2. The CDR3 has 16 residues. V was pared by 4 bases and J by 7 bases, with 12 bases of the junction left unmatched. Germline CDR1 reads SGHTS; CDR2 reads YDEGEE. This CDR3 reads CASSLGLAEGLYTQYF. The CDR3 region has the DNA TGTGCCAGCAGCCTAGGACTAGCGGAGGGGTTGTATACGCAGTATTTT. Filled out from reference TRBV5-8 and TRBJ2-3, the complete variable domain reads EAGVTQSPTHLIKTRGQQATLRCSPISGHTSVYWYQQALGLGLQFLLWYDEGEERNRGNFPPRFSGRQFPNYSSELNVNALELEDSALYLCASSLGLAEGLYTQYFGPGTRLTVL.

This sequence joins TRBV4-1 and TRBJ2-7, with 10 bases fitting TRBD2. The CDR3 loop spans 14 amino acids. V dropped 4 bases and J dropped 0; count of bases not matched to a gene: 0. The germline gives CDR1 MGHRA, CDR2 YSYEKL. As DNA, the CDR3 is TGCGCCAGCAGCCCTAGCGGGAGCTCCTACGAGCAGTACTTC. It specifies CASSPSGSSYEQYF.

The chain recombines TRBV27 with TRBJ2-6; D is unclear. CDR3 length equals 14 residues. CDR1 MNHEY and CDR2 SMNVEV come from the germline V gene (reference sequence). Trimming cost V 3 bases and J 1 base, with 4 bases left between them. Here the CDR3 DNA reads TGTGCCAGCAGTTTGGGATCTGGGGCCAACGTCCTGACTTTC. This codes for CASSLGSGANVLTF.

CDR3 protein: CASRGDSPLHF. The CDR3 region has the DNA TGTGCCTCCCGGGGGGATTCACCCCTCCACTTT. The chain employs TRBV30 and TRBJ1-6; TRBD1 might be the D (5 bases). Trimming took 7 bases from V and 8 from J, leaving 9 bases between them. Germline values: CDR1 GTSNPN, CDR2 SVGIG (reference sequence). The CDR3 is made up of 11 amino acids. The full variable domain, in which reference TRBV30 and TRBJ1-6 provide the parts outside the CDR3, is SQTIHQWPATLVQPVGSPLSLECTVEGTSNPNLYWYRQAAGRGLQLLFYSVGIGQISSEVPQNLSASRPQDRQFILSSKKLLLSDSGFYLCASRGDSPLHFGNGTRLTVT.

The chain carries TRBV4-3 and TRBJ2-2, with 10 bases that match TRBD1. The germline gives CDR1 LGHNA, CDR2 YSLEER. V trimming: 4 bases; J trimming: 7 bases; junction bases outside the gene matches: 9. The CDR3 sequence is 16 residues long. CDR3 sequence (DNA): TGCGCCAGCAGCCCATCTCCGGGACAGGGGATCGGGGAGCTGTTTTTT. Its translation is CASSPSPGQGIGELFF.

The chain employs TRBV19 and TRBJ2-3; D gene uncertain. The V and J ends lost 7 bases and 2 bases respectively, with 10 bases between them. CDR3 length: 13 residues. Germline V lookup: CDR1 LNHDA, CDR2 SQIVND (reference sequence). As DNA, the CDR3 is TGTGCCAGTAACTCCGTCCTCACAGATACGCAGTATTTT. Its translation: CASNSVLTDTQYF.